The T cell receptor beta chain under discussion was sequenced for a study of post-analysis software for immune sequencing data. Study background: There were relapsing-remitting, secondary progressive and progressive-relapsing multiple sclerosis among the disease courses included. Study results and limitations: Strong co-clustering by F measure was seen for same-batch samples.

Unique molecular identifiers tagged the TCR beta cDNA libraries. Out of 1 to 10 million T cells, hundreds of thousands of cDNA molecules were generated. TCRdb reanalysed the PCR reads using MiXCR and keeps one entry per CDR3 protein. The sample consists of about 810,000 distinct CDR3 sequences, around 53% of them appearing once. As to this clonotype: The target antigen is unknown.

The sequencing sample was made of blood. The sequence derives from a girl between 10 and 17 years old with multiple sclerosis.

The CDR3 loop reads CASSGTGYEPQHF. Here the CDR3 DNA reads TGTGCCAGCAGCGGCACAGGGTATGAGCCCCAGCATTTT. V usage is TRBV6-1 and J usage is TRBJ1-5; D may be TRBD1 (6 bases). The ends were cut back, 6 bases at V and 8 bases at J, with 14 bases in the middle. The CDR3 extends over 13 amino acids. Looked up from germline, CDR1 is MNHNS and CDR2 is SASEGT.